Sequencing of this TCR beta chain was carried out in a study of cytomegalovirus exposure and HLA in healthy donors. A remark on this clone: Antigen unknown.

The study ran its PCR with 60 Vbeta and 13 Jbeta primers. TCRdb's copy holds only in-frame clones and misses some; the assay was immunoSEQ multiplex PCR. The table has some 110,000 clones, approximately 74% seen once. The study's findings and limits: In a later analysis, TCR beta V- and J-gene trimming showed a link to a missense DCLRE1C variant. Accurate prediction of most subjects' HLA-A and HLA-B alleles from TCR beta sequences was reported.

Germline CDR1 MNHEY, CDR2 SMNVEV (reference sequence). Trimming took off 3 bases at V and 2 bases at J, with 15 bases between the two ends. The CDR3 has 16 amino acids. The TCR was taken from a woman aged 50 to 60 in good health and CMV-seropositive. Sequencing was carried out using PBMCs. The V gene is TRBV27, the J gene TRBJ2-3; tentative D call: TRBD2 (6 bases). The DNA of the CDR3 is TGTGCCAGCAGTTTTGGGGCGGGATTCCCCACAGATACGCAGTATTTT. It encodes CASSFGAGFPTDTQYF.